Listed below are T cell receptor beta chains from one sample, sequenced in a study of Tregs in tolerant kidney transplant recipients. Produced via immunoSEQ multiplex PCR; TCRdb's table is partial and in-frame only. The sample carries some 90,000 clones, roughly 92% recorded once. The sample taken for sequencing was CD8+ T cells from blood. The receptors derive from a human donor in good health. Each CDR3 is given with its conserved first and last residue. The D gene is left open where the match is weak. Not all rows give a size; the values are once, few, many and, for expanded clones, a class.

j_gene | v_gene | abundance | d_gene | CDR3nt | CDR3aa
TRBJ2-5 | TRBV7-6 | . | . | TGTGCCAGCAGCTTAAGGCACTATGTCATCCAAGAGACCCAGTACTTC | CASSLRHYVIQETQYF
TRBJ1-5 | TRBV27 | . | . | TGTGCCAGCAGTTTAGCCGCCGGTTCGGGCAATCAGCCCCAGCATTTT | CASSLAAGSGNQPQHF
TRBJ1-4 | TRBV4-1 | . | TRBD1 | TGCGCCAGCAGACGGGACAGGGGGCATGAAAAACTGTTTTTT | CASRRDRGHEKLFF
TRBJ1-2 | TRBV29-1 | . | TRBD1 | TGCAGCGTTGAAGATCTTCATCGGGGACAGGCTAACTATGGCTACACCTTC | CSVEDLHRGQANYGYTF
TRBJ1-1 | TRBV7-9 | . | . | TGTGCCAGCAGGGGGAAGGAGTCTGAAGCTTTCTTT | CASRGKESEAFF
TRBJ1-4 | TRBV5-1 | . | . | TGCGCCAGCAGCTTGGCGAGGCGTAGTTCGGAAAAACTGTTTTTT | CASSLARRSSEKLFF
TRBJ2-1 | TRBV5-1 | . | . | TGCGCCAGCAGCGCAACCAGGGTTAGAAATGAGCAGTTCTTC | CASSATRVRNEQFF
TRBJ1-5 | TRBV14 | . | . | TGTGCCAGCAGCCCTCGGCAACCTCCCCAGCATTTT | CASSPRQPPQHF
TRBJ1-2 | TRBV4-2 | . | TRBD1 | TGTGCCAGCAGCCAAGGGTTGGGACAGGGGGCTTCGGGCTACACCTTC | CASSQGLGQGASGYTF
TRBJ1-1 | TRBV6-5 | . | . | TGTGCCAGCAGTTACCCCCCCGGGGGATGGAACACTGAAGCTTTCTTT | CASSYPPGGWNTEAFF
TRBJ2-7 | TRBV6-1 | . | . | TGTGCCAGCAGTGAAAAGCCAGGGAGCTCCTACGAGCAGTACTTC | CASSEKPGSSYEQYF
TRBJ2-4 | TRBV7-9 | . | . | TGTGCCAGCAGCTTAGTCAAGGGTTCAGAAAAGGGAGCCAAAAACATTCAGTACTTC | CASSLVKGSEKGAKNIQYF
TRBJ1-1 | TRBV5-6 | . | . | TGTGCCAGCAGCTTAGAGTTCGGTGAAGCTTTCTTT | CASSLEFGEAFF
TRBJ2-3 | TRBV11-3 | . | . | TGTGCCAGCAGCTTAGGATCGGATACGCAGTATTTT | CASSLGSDTQYF
TRBJ2-7 | TRBV7-8 | . | . | TGTGCCAGCAGCTTAGAAGAACAGCGAGCCTCTCAAGAGCAGTACTTC | CASSLEEQRASQEQYF
TRBJ2-1 | TRBV6-5 | . | . | TGTGCCAGCAGTTACTCCGGCGGGGTAACCCTCAATGAGCAGTTCTTC | CASSYSGGVTLNEQFF
TRBJ2-7 | TRBV18 | . | . | TGTGCCAGCTCACCGACAGTCTCCTACGAGCAGTACTTC | CASSPTVSYEQYF
TRBJ2-7 | TRBV10-1 | . | . | TGCGCCAGCAGTGCCGGGACTCCTTACGAGCAGTACTTC | CASSAGTPYEQYF
TRBJ2-1 | TRBV7-6 | . | . | TGTGCCAGCAGCGCGGAGACCGGCTACAGGGCCTACAATGAGCAGTTCTTC | CASSAETGYRAYNEQFF
TRBJ2-2 | TRBV9 | once | . | TGTGCCAGCAGCGTCGGGGGAGTAAGGACCGGGGAGCTGTTTTTT | CASSVGGVRTGELFF
TRBJ2-7 | TRBV30 | . | . | TGTGCCTGGAGTACTGTCTACGAGCAGTACTTC | CAWSTVYEQYF
TRBJ1-4 | TRBV30 | . | . | TGTGCCTGGAGGGGAGGAGGACCCAAAAAACTGTTTTTT | CAWRGGGPKKLFF
TRBJ2-1 | TRBV7-8 | . | . | TGTGCCAGCAGCTTAGAGTACAGGGCCAATGAGCAGTTCTTC | CASSLEYRANEQFF
TRBJ1-2 | TRBV29-1 | . | . | TGCAGCGACGGACAGCCCTATGGCTACACCTTC | CSDGQPYGYTF
TRBJ2-7 | TRBV2 | . | . | TGTGCCAGCAGTGAAGCGGGGCGGGCTCCGCACTACGAGCAGTACTTC | CASSEAGRAPHYEQYF
TRBJ2-1 | TRBV13 | . | TRBD2 | TGTGCCAGCAACCCCGGGCTAGCGGGGTACAATGAGCAGTTCTTC | CASNPGLAGYNEQFF
TRBJ1-2 | TRBV11-2 | . | TRBD1 | TGTGCCAGCAGCTTAGGGACAGGGTATGGCTACACCTTC | CASSLGTGYGYTF
TRBJ2-7 | TRBV7-8 | . | TRBD1 | TGTGCCAGCAGCTTAGTATACGGACAGGGCTACTACGAGCAGTACTTC | CASSLVYGQGYYEQYF
TRBJ2-3 | TRBV7-3 | once | . | TGTGCCAGCAGCTTAAATGGACTCGACGTTCAAGATACGCAGTATTTT | CASSLNGLDVQDTQYF
TRBJ2-2 | TRBV29-1 | . | . | TGCAGCGTTGAAGATCGGAGTAAGTTTGGTGGCGGGGAGCTGTTTTTT | CSVEDRSKFGGGELFF
TRBJ2-5 | TRBV2 | . | TRBD1 | TGTGCCGAAAGGGGGGACAGGGGACAAGAGACCCAGTACTTC | CAERGDRGQETQYF
TRBJ2-3 | TRBV7-9 | . | . | TGTGCCAGCAGCCGGACGGACAGTTCTAGCACAGATACGCAGTATTTT | CASSRTDSSSTDTQYF
TRBJ2-7 | TRBV29-1 | . | TRBD2 | TGCAGCGTGTGGGGGACTAGCGGCTACGAGCAGTACTTC | CSVWGTSGYEQYF
TRBJ2-1 | TRBV9 | . | TRBD2 | TGTGCCAGCAGCGTAGCGGCGTCTAGCGGGGGGAGAGGAAATGAGCAGTTCTTC | CASSVAASSGGRGNEQFF
TRBJ2-4 | TRBV10-2 | . | . | TGCGCCAGCAGTGAGGTCAAGGAGGCCAAAAACATTCAGTACTTC | CASSEVKEAKNIQYF
TRBJ1-6 | TRBV11-1 | . | . | TGTGCCAGCAGCCTCGGACGGAGCTCCTATAATTCACCCCTCCACTTT | CASSLGRSSYNSPLHF
TRBJ2-7 | TRBV9 | . | . | TGTGCCAGCAGCGTAGACGTGGGCGGAGGCCACTACGAGCAGTACTTC | CASSVDVGGGHYEQYF
TRBJ1-5 | TRBV5-6 | . | . | TGTGCCAGCAGCTTGAGCGGGGGACCTAGCAATCAGCCCCAGCATTTT | CASSLSGGPSNQPQHF